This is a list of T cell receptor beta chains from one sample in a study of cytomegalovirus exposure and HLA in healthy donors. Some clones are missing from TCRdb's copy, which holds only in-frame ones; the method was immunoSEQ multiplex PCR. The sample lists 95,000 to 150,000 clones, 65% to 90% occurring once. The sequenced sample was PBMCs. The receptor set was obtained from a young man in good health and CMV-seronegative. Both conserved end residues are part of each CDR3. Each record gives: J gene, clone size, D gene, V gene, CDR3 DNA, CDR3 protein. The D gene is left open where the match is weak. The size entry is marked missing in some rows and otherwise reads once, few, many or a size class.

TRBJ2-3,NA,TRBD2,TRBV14,TGTGCCAGCAGCCCCAAGGGCGGGGGGGCCCCAGATACGCAGTATTTT,CASSPKGGGAPDTQYF
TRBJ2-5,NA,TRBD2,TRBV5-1,TGCGCCAGCGCCAAAGGGACTAGCCGGGAGACCCAGTACTTC,CASAKGTSRETQYF
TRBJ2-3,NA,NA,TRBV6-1,TGTGCCAGCAGTGGATGGGGGGCAGATACGCAGTATTTT,CASSGWGADTQYF
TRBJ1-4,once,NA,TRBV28,TGTGCCAGCAGTTTAGGCGGAACAAGTAATGAAAAACTGTTTTTT,CASSLGGTSNEKLFF
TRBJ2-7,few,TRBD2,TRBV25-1,TGTGCCAGCAGTGAATATCGGGGGGGGTCTTACGAGCAGTACTTC,CASSEYRGGSYEQYF
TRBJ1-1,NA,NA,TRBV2,TGTGCCAGCAGTGTGAACCGCCTCGAGGACACTGAAGCTTTCTTT,CASSVNRLEDTEAFF
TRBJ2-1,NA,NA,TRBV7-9,TGTGCCAGCAGCCCAAGGGTAGGGCAGCGGGAGCAGTTCTTC,CASSPRVGQREQFF
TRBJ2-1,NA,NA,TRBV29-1,TGCAGCGTTGTGGGCAACTCCTACAATGAGCAGTTCTTC,CSVVGNSYNEQFF
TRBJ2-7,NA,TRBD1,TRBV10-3,TGTGCCATCAGTGAAGATTGGGCTCGGACAGGGGACTCCTACGAGCAGTACTTC,CAISEDWARTGDSYEQYF
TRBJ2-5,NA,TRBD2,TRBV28,TGTGCCAGCAGGGCTACTAGCGGGTGGTCGTCAGAGACCCAGTACTTC,CASRATSGWSSETQYF
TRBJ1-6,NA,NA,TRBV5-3,TGTGCCAGAAGCTTAGATAGCTGGAATTCACCCCTCCACTTT,CARSLDSWNSPLHF
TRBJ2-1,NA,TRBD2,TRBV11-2,TGTGCCAGCAGCTTAGGCGCGGGGGGGCTTAATGAGCAGTTCTTC,CASSLGAGGLNEQFF
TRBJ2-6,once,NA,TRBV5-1,TGCGCCAGCAGCTTGGGTAATTCTGGGGCCAACGTCCTGACTTTC,CASSLGNSGANVLTF
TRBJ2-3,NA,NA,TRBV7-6,TGTGCCAGCAGCTTAGAGGCAGGGTGGGGACTGGATACGCAGTATTTT,CASSLEAGWGLDTQYF
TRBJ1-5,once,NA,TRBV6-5,TGTGCCAGCACTCGGGCTCCCGGGGGCAATCAGCCCCAGCATTTT,CASTRAPGGNQPQHF
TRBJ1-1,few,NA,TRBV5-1,TGCGCCAGCGGGAAGGGGGGGGGCACTGAAGCTTTCTTT,CASGKGGGTEAFF
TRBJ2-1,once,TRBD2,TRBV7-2,TGTGCCAGCAGCTCTATTCCCACTAGCGGGGGTTCCCGCAATGAGCAGTTCTTC,CASSSIPTSGGSRNEQFF
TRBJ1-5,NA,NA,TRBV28,TGTGCCAGCACCGAGGTTGGGAGGGACAATCAGCCCCAGCATTTT,CASTEVGRDNQPQHF
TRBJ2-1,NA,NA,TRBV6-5,TGTGCCAGCAGCCGGCCGGGCTCCTACAATGAGCAGTTCTTC,CASSRPGSYNEQFF
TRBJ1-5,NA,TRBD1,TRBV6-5,TGTGCCAGCAGTGACGGACAGGGAGGTCAGCCCCAGCATTTT,CASSDGQGGQPQHF
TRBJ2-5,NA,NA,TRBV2,TGTGCCACCTCAGGGGGGACCCAAGAGACCCAGTACTTC,CATSGGTQETQYF
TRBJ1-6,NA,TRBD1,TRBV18,TGTGCCAGCTCACCACTGGGGACAGGGGGCGACGGTGGTAATTCACCCCTCCACTTT,CASSPLGTGGDGGNSPLHF
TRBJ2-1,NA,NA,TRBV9,TGTGCCAGCAGCGTAGGCCCGGGGGGCGGGTACAATGAGCAGTTCTTC,CASSVGPGGGYNEQFF
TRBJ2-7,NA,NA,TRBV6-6,TGTGCCAGCAGTCCCCTACACGAGCAGTACTTC,CASSPLHEQYF
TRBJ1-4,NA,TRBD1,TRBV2,TGTGCCAGCAGTGGAACGACAGGGTGGTATGAAAAACTGTTTTTT,CASSGTTGWYEKLFF
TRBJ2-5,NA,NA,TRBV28,TGTGCCAGCAGTTTATCAAGCAAGGAGACCCAGTACTTC,CASSLSSKETQYF
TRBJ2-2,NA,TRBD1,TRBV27,TGTGCCAGCAGCTCCCAGCCCCGACAGGGCACCGGGGAGCTGTTTTTT,CASSSQPRQGTGELFF
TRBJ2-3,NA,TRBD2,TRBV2,TGTGCCAGCAGGGTGGGACTAGCCATCACAGATACGCAGTATTTT,CASRVGLAITDTQYF
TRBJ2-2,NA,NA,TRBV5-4,TGTGCCAGCAGCGGGTCGGGGGGCGGCGGGGAGCTGTTTTTT,CASSGSGGGGELFF
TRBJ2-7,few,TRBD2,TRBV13,TGTGCCAGCAGCGGCGTAGCGGGGGGGTCCTACGAGCAGTACTTC,CASSGVAGGSYEQYF
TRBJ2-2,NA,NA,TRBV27,TGTGCCAGCAGTTCCGGGGGAACCGGGGAGCTGTTTTTT,CASSSGGTGELFF
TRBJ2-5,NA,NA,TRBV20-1,TGCAGTGCTAACAGCCAAGAGACCCAGTACTTC,CSANSQETQYF
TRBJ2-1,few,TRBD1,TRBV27,TGTGCCAGCAGTTTATACAGGGGCAATGAGCAGTTCTTC,CASSLYRGNEQFF
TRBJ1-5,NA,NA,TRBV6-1,TGTGCCAGCAGTGAGAGGTGGCAGCCCCAGCATTTT,CASSERWQPQHF
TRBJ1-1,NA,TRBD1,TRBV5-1,TGCGCCAGCAGCTTGGAGGGGGCTAAAGGTGAAGCTTTCTTT,CASSLEGAKGEAFF
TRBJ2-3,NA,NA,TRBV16,TGTGCCAGCAGCCAATCTATGGCGTTCGGGGGCACAGATACGCAGTATTTT,CASSQSMAFGGTDTQYF
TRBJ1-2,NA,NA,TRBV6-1,TGTGCCAGCAGTCCTTCTAGGGGCACCCCCTATGGCTACACCTTC,CASSPSRGTPYGYTF
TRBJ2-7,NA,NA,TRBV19,TGTGCCAGTAGTAAGGGGTTCGAGAAATACTACGAGCAGTACTTC,CASSKGFEKYYEQYF
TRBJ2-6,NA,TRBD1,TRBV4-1,TGCGCCAGCAGCCAAAACTTCGGACAGGGGGCTGTGCGATCTGGGGCCAACGTCCTGACTTTC,CASSQNFGQGAVRSGANVLTF
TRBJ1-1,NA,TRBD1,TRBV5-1,TGCGCCAGCAGCTACGGGACAGGGGGTGATACTGAAGCTTTCTTT,CASSYGTGGDTEAFF
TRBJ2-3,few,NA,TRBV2,TGTGCCAGCAGTGCGCGCGGGGGCACAGATACGCAGTATTTT,CASSARGGTDTQYF
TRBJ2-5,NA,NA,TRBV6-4,TGTGCCAGCAGTCCCTCCCGGAGTGGAGAGACCCAGTACTTC,CASSPSRSGETQYF
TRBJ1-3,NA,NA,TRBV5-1,TGCGCCAGCAGCTTGGGGGGTACCAGGGTCTCTGGAAACACCATATATTTT,CASSLGGTRVSGNTIYF
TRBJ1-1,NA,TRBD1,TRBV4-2,TGTGCCAGCAGCAAGAGGGACAGGGAGGACACTGAAGCTTTCTTT,CASSKRDREDTEAFF
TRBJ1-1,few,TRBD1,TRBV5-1,TGCGCCAGCAACCCCTCGACAGGGGACACTGAAGCTTTCTTT,CASNPSTGDTEAFF
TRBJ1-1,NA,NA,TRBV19,TGTGCCAGTAGTGTCGGGACACCAGATGAAGCTTTCTTT,CASSVGTPDEAFF
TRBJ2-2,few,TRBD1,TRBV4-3,TGCGCCAGCAGCCGGTTGACAGGGGTGCCCGGGGAGCTGTTTTTT,CASSRLTGVPGELFF
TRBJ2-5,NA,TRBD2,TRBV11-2,TGTGCCAGCAGCTTAGATCGGGGACTAGCGGTACAAGAGACCCAGTACTTC,CASSLDRGLAVQETQYF
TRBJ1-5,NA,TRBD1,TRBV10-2,TGCGCCAGCTATCCGGACAGGCAGGAGGGGCGTCAGCCCCAGCATTTT,CASYPDRQEGRQPQHF
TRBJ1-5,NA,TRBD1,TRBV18,TGTGCCAGCTCACTCTCGACAGGGCGGGATCAGCCCCAGCATTTT,CASSLSTGRDQPQHF
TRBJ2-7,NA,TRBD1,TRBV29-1,TGCAGCGCCCGGACAGGCCGTGGCTACGAGCAGTACTTC,CSARTGRGYEQYF
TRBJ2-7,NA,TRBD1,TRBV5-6,TGTGCCAGCAACGGACAGGGGGCTTACGAGCAGTACTTC,CASNGQGAYEQYF
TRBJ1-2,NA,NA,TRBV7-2,TGTGCCAGCAGCCCCAGGGGAGTCTATGGCTACACCTTC,CASSPRGVYGYTF
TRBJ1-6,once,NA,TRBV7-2,TGTGCCAGCAGCCTCCAGGTCCTTCAACCCCTCCACTTT,CASSLQVLQPLHF